Listed below are T cell receptor beta chains from one sample, sequenced in a study of OX40 agonist ivuxolimab in advanced cancers. Clones were read by immunoSEQ multiplex PCR, and TCRdb kept only the in-frame ones, dropping some. The sample lists about 120,000 clones, over 85% occurring once. Source: CD4+ or CD8+ T cells sorted from blood, taken in a trial of the OX40 agonist ivuxolimab. Receptors originate from an adult with an advanced solid tumor such as melanoma, head and neck, liver or kidney cancer. CDR3s include the opening cysteine and the closing phenylalanine or tryptophan. Each record gives: J gene, V gene, D gene, clone size, CDR3 protein, CDR3 DNA. D genes are given only for firm matches. Clone size is given for some rows only: seen once, a few or many times, or a class if the clone is expanded.

j_gene: TRBJ2-1
v_gene: TRBV7-9
d_gene: TRBD2
abundance: .
CDR3aa: CASSPYGGAGGNEQFF
CDR3nt: TGTGCCAGCAGCCCTTACGGGGGGGCGGGAGGCAATGAGCAGTTCTTC

j_gene: TRBJ1-1
v_gene: TRBV5-4
d_gene: TRBD1
abundance: .
CDR3aa: CASTAKPTGSNEAFF
CDR3nt: TGTGCCAGCACCGCGAAGCCGACAGGGAGTAATGAAGCTTTCTTT

j_gene: TRBJ1-4
v_gene: TRBV30
d_gene: .
abundance: .
CDR3aa: CAWSVAGVNEKLFF
CDR3nt: TGTGCCTGGAGCGTCGCGGGGGTTAATGAAAAACTGTTTTTT

j_gene: TRBJ1-5
v_gene: TRBV27
d_gene: TRBD1
abundance: .
CDR3aa: CASSPGQGSQPQHF
CDR3nt: TGTGCCAGCAGCCCGGGACAGGGTAGTCAGCCCCAGCATTTT

j_gene: TRBJ2-7
v_gene: TRBV2
d_gene: .
abundance: .
CDR3aa: CASSASYEQYF
CDR3nt: TGTGCCAGCAGTGCCTCCTACGAGCAGTACTTC

j_gene: TRBJ2-2
v_gene: TRBV19
d_gene: .
abundance: .
CDR3aa: CASSIVGLGGELFF
CDR3nt: TGTGCCAGTAGTATCGTCGGTCTTGGCGGGGAGCTGTTTTTT

j_gene: TRBJ1-1
v_gene: TRBV6-1
d_gene: .
abundance: .
CDR3aa: CASSEGAKETEAFF
CDR3nt: TGTGCCAGCAGTGAAGGGGCAAAGGAGACTGAAGCTTTCTTT

j_gene: TRBJ2-1
v_gene: TRBV30
d_gene: TRBD2
abundance: once
CDR3aa: CAWSLDTSGRFREQFF
CDR3nt: TGTGCCTGGAGTTTGGACACTAGCGGGAGATTCAGGGAGCAGTTCTTC

j_gene: TRBJ1-1
v_gene: TRBV30
d_gene: .
abundance: .
CDR3aa: CAWSASPMNTEAFF
CDR3nt: TGTGCCTGGAGCGCCAGTCCTATGAACACTGAAGCTTTCTTT

j_gene: TRBJ1-5
v_gene: TRBV10-3
d_gene: .
abundance: .
CDR3aa: CAISEAANQPQHF
CDR3nt: TGTGCCATCAGTGAGGCAGCTAATCAGCCCCAGCATTTT

j_gene: TRBJ2-7
v_gene: TRBV5-4
d_gene: .
abundance: .
CDR3aa: CASSQVQAGSYEQYF
CDR3nt: TGTGCCAGCAGCCAAGTCCAGGCGGGCTCCTACGAGCAGTACTTC

j_gene: TRBJ2-4
v_gene: TRBV11-2
d_gene: .
abundance: .
CDR3aa: CASSLQSLAKNIQYF
CDR3nt: TGTGCCAGCAGTTTACAGTCACTAGCCAAAAACATTCAGTACTTC

j_gene: TRBJ1-1
v_gene: TRBV14
d_gene: .
abundance: .
CDR3aa: CASSQERGGQWNTEAFF
CDR3nt: TGTGCCAGCAGCCAAGAACGAGGTGGACAGTGGAACACTGAAGCTTTCTTT

j_gene: TRBJ2-1
v_gene: TRBV7-3
d_gene: .
abundance: .
CDR3aa: CASSFRETYNEQFF
CDR3nt: TGTGCCAGCAGCTTCAGGGAAACCTACAATGAGCAGTTCTTC

j_gene: TRBJ1-1
v_gene: TRBV19
d_gene: .
abundance: .
CDR3aa: CASRQTGNTEAFF
CDR3nt: TGTGCCAGTAGACAGACGGGGAACACTGAAGCTTTCTTT

j_gene: TRBJ2-2
v_gene: TRBV19
d_gene: TRBD1
abundance: .
CDR3aa: CASSSGGVLATGELFF
CDR3nt: TGTGCCAGTAGTTCAGGGGGCGTTCTGGCCACCGGGGAGCTGTTTTTT

j_gene: TRBJ2-7
v_gene: TRBV11-2
d_gene: TRBD2
abundance: .
CDR3aa: CASSLFGTSGPYEQYF
CDR3nt: TGTGCCAGCAGCCTTTTTGGGACTAGCGGACCCTACGAGCAGTACTTC

j_gene: TRBJ2-1
v_gene: TRBV7-2
d_gene: TRBD2
abundance: .
CDR3aa: CASSLGGASYNEQFF
CDR3nt: TGTGCCAGCAGCCTCGGGGGGGCCTCCTACAATGAGCAGTTCTTC

j_gene: TRBJ2-7
v_gene: TRBV28
d_gene: TRBD1
abundance: .
CDR3aa: CASSLGGTVIYEQYF
CDR3nt: TGTGCCAGCAGTTTGGGTGGGACAGTCATCTACGAGCAGTACTTC

j_gene: TRBJ2-3
v_gene: TRBV29-1
d_gene: TRBD2
abundance: .
CDR3aa: CSVELAGVTDTQYF
CDR3nt: TGCAGCGTTGAACTAGCGGGAGTCACAGATACGCAGTATTTT

j_gene: TRBJ2-3
v_gene: TRBV7-2
d_gene: .
abundance: once
CDR3aa: CASSPGESGSTDTQYF
CDR3nt: TGTGCCAGCAGCCCAGGCGAGTCTGGGAGCACAGATACGCAGTATTTT

j_gene: TRBJ1-1
v_gene: TRBV10-3
d_gene: .
abundance: .
CDR3aa: CAISEAGLFGVLKPAFF
CDR3nt: TGTGCCATCTCCGAAGCAGGGCTTTTCGGGGTTTTGAAGCCAGCTTTCTTT

j_gene: TRBJ2-1
v_gene: TRBV5-1
d_gene: TRBD2
abundance: .
CDR3aa: CASSSGEREREEQFF
CDR3nt: TGCGCCAGCAGCTCCGGGGAGCGGGAGAGGGAAGAGCAGTTCTTC

j_gene: TRBJ2-5
v_gene: TRBV18
d_gene: .
abundance: .
CDR3aa: CATSRGETQYF
CDR3nt: TGTGCCACCTCCAGAGGAGAGACCCAGTACTTC

j_gene: TRBJ1-5
v_gene: TRBV19
d_gene: .
abundance: .
CDR3aa: CASSPFGGLGHQPQHF
CDR3nt: TGTGCCAGTAGCCCCTTCGGGGGATTGGGACATCAGCCCCAGCATTTT

j_gene: TRBJ2-3
v_gene: TRBV6-1
d_gene: .
abundance: .
CDR3aa: CASRPKGEGTDTQYF
CDR3nt: TGTGCCAGCAGACCCAAAGGGGAAGGCACAGATACGCAGTATTTT

j_gene: TRBJ2-6
v_gene: TRBV7-2
d_gene: .
abundance: .
CDR3aa: CASSLGPSGANVLTF
CDR3nt: TGTGCCAGCAGCTTAGGACCTTCTGGGGCCAACGTCCTGACTTTC

j_gene: TRBJ1-1
v_gene: TRBV15
d_gene: .
abundance: .
CDR3aa: CATSRDGSADREAFF
CDR3nt: TGTGCCACCAGCAGAGATGGGAGCGCGGACAGAGAAGCTTTCTTT

j_gene: TRBJ2-2
v_gene: TRBV30
d_gene: TRBD2
abundance: .
CDR3aa: CAWRRGGRYTGELFF
CDR3nt: TGTGCCTGGAGACGCGGGGGTCGGTACACCGGGGAGCTGTTTTTT

j_gene: TRBJ2-4
v_gene: TRBV4-3
d_gene: .
abundance: .
CDR3aa: CASSQERRDSKNIQYF
CDR3nt: TGCGCCAGCAGCCAAGAGAGGAGGGACAGCAAAAACATTCAGTACTTC

j_gene: TRBJ2-5
v_gene: TRBV5-1
d_gene: TRBD1
abundance: .
CDR3aa: CASSLGGQGAWETQYF
CDR3nt: TGCGCCAGCAGCTTGGGGGGACAGGGTGCTTGGGAGACCCAGTACTTC

j_gene: TRBJ2-1
v_gene: TRBV19
d_gene: TRBD2
abundance: .
CDR3aa: CASRGLAGRLFF
CDR3nt: TGTGCCAGTAGGGGACTAGCGGGAAGGTTGTTCTTC

j_gene: TRBJ1-5
v_gene: TRBV11-2
d_gene: .
abundance: .
CDR3aa: CASSLDSQGNQPQHF
CDR3nt: TGTGCCAGCAGCTTAGATTCCCAGGGGAATCAGCCCCAGCATTTT

j_gene: TRBJ2-1
v_gene: TRBV6-1
d_gene: .
abundance: .
CDR3aa: CASTQVRDYNEQFF
CDR3nt: TGTGCCAGCACTCAGGTCCGAGACTACAATGAGCAGTTCTTC

j_gene: TRBJ1-5
v_gene: TRBV11-3
d_gene: TRBD1
abundance: once
CDR3aa: CASSLDIRGLNQPQHF
CDR3nt: TGTGCCAGCAGCTTAGATATAAGGGGGCTCAATCAGCCCCAGCATTTT

j_gene: TRBJ1-1
v_gene: TRBV4-3
d_gene: .
abundance: .
CDR3aa: CASSQESNTEAFF
CDR3nt: TGCGCCAGCAGCCAAGAGAGCAACACTGAAGCTTTCTTT

j_gene: TRBJ1-1
v_gene: TRBV19
d_gene: .
abundance: .
CDR3aa: CASSIVLGGTEAFF
CDR3nt: TGTGCCAGTAGTATAGTCCTGGGAGGGACTGAAGCTTTCTTT

j_gene: TRBJ2-4
v_gene: TRBV2
d_gene: .
abundance: .
CDR3aa: CASSGSSGVVKAKNIQYF
CDR3nt: TGTGCCAGCAGTGGGAGCTCAGGTGTCGTCAAAGCCAAAAACATTCAGTACTTC

j_gene: TRBJ1-1
v_gene: TRBV4-3
d_gene: .
abundance: once
CDR3aa: CASSQDLRTAQMNTEAFF
CDR3nt: TGCGCCAGCAGCCAAGACCTGAGGACAGCCCAGATGAACACTGAAGCTTTCTTT

j_gene: TRBJ1-1
v_gene: TRBV19
d_gene: .
abundance: .
CDR3aa: CASSIVGMNTEAFF
CDR3nt: TGTGCCAGTAGTATAGTAGGGATGAACACTGAAGCTTTCTTT

j_gene: TRBJ1-1
v_gene: TRBV10-3
d_gene: TRBD1
abundance: few
CDR3aa: CAIGTGTMNTEAFF
CDR3nt: TGTGCCATAGGGACAGGGACCATGAACACTGAAGCTTTCTTT

j_gene: TRBJ2-1
v_gene: TRBV28
d_gene: .
abundance: .
CDR3aa: CASSLAEGNEQFF
CDR3nt: TGTGCCAGCAGTTTGGCAGAGGGTAATGAGCAGTTCTTC

j_gene: TRBJ2-7
v_gene: TRBV18
d_gene: .
abundance: .
CDR3aa: CASSRTGNSYEQYF
CDR3nt: TGTGCCAGCTCACGGACGGGGAACTCCTACGAGCAGTACTTC

j_gene: TRBJ2-7
v_gene: TRBV7-8
d_gene: .
abundance: few
CDR3aa: CASSSQGSLAGEQYF
CDR3nt: TGTGCCAGCAGCTCCCAGGGATCCCTAGCTGGAGAGCAGTACTTC

j_gene: TRBJ1-2
v_gene: TRBV11-2
d_gene: TRBD1
abundance: .
CDR3aa: CASSSGTGHRGYTF
CDR3nt: TGTGCCAGCAGCTCCGGGACAGGGCATCGGGGCTACACCTTC

j_gene: TRBJ2-2
v_gene: TRBV5-5
d_gene: TRBD2
abundance: .
CDR3aa: CASSLLGGTNTGELFF
CDR3nt: TGTGCCAGCAGCTTGCTGGGGGGGACGAACACCGGGGAGCTGTTTTTT

j_gene: TRBJ2-5
v_gene: TRBV7-3
d_gene: TRBD1
abundance: .
CDR3aa: CASSAGQGQETQYF
CDR3nt: TGTGCCAGCAGCGCGGGACAGGGCCAAGAGACCCAGTACTTC

j_gene: TRBJ2-7
v_gene: TRBV4-1
d_gene: TRBD1
abundance: .
CDR3aa: CASSQDGQGTREQYF
CDR3nt: TGCGCCAGCAGCCAGGACGGACAGGGTACGAGGGAGCAGTACTTC

j_gene: TRBJ2-5
v_gene: TRBV30
d_gene: .
abundance: .
CDR3aa: CAWSQGTQETQYF
CDR3nt: TGTGCCTGGTCCCAGGGTACTCAAGAGACCCAGTACTTC

j_gene: TRBJ2-3
v_gene: TRBV5-1
d_gene: .
abundance: .
CDR3aa: CASSLTGEQLNTQYF
CDR3nt: TGCGCCAGCAGCTTGACCGGGGAGCAATTGAATACGCAGTATTTT

j_gene: TRBJ2-5
v_gene: TRBV11-3
d_gene: .
abundance: .
CDR3aa: CASSLAGAFQETQYF
CDR3nt: TGTGCCAGCAGCTTAGCGGGGGCCTTCCAAGAGACCCAGTACTTC

j_gene: TRBJ2-1
v_gene: TRBV5-4
d_gene: .
abundance: .
CDR3aa: CASSLDSAYNEQFF
CDR3nt: TGTGCCAGCAGCTTGGACTCCGCCTACAATGAGCAGTTCTTC

j_gene: TRBJ2-7
v_gene: TRBV19
d_gene: .
abundance: .
CDR3aa: CASSTRDGSYEQYF
CDR3nt: TGTGCCAGTAGTACCCGGGACGGTTCCTACGAGCAGTACTTC

j_gene: TRBJ2-6
v_gene: TRBV19
d_gene: .
abundance: .
CDR3aa: CASSNLGSGANVLTF
CDR3nt: TGTGCCAGTAGTAACCTGGGCTCTGGGGCCAACGTCCTGACTTTC

j_gene: TRBJ1-2
v_gene: TRBV6-1
d_gene: .
abundance: .
CDR3aa: CASSEALLGYTF
CDR3nt: TGTGCCAGCAGTGAAGCACTGTTGGGCTACACCTTC